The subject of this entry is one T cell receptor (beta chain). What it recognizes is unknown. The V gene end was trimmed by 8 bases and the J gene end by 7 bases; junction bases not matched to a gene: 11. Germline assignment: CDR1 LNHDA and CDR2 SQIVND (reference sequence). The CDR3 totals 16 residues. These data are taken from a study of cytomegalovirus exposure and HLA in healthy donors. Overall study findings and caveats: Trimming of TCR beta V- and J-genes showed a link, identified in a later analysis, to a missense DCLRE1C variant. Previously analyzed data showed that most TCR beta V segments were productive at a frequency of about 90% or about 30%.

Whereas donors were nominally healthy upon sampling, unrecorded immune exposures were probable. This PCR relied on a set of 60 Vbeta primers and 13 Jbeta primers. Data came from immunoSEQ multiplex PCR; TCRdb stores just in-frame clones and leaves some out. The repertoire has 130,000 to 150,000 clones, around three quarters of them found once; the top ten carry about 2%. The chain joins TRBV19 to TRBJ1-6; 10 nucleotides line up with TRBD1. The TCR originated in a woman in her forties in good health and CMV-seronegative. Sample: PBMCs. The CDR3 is CASRDRGIGGNSPLHF. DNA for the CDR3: TGTGCCAGTCGGGACAGGGGAATAGGGGGGAATTCACCCCTCCACTTT.